Included here is one TCR beta chain sequence, with context. Sorted subsets were amplified in replicate PCRs using about 210 ng DNA, tens of thousands of T cell genomes. Method: immunoSEQ multiplex PCR; TCRdb's copy keeps in-frame clones and lacks some. The table shows millions of clones, with about 95% occurring only once. CD45RO-negative CD8 cells positively selected for CCR7 made up the naive population, which excluded terminally differentiated effector memory CD45RA+ cells. The V and J ends lost 1 base and 2 bases, in that order; junction bases with no gene match: 5. CDR3 size: 16 residues. CDR1 and CDR2 from the germline V gene are SEHNR and FQNEAQ (reference sequence). This sample was included in a study of shared clonotypes between healthy human individuals.

The TCR sequence derives from a man between 18 and 29 years old in good health. The V call is TRBV7-9, the J call TRBJ2-7, with 10 bases that match TRBD1. Material for sequencing was naive CD8+ T cells sorted from blood. This CDR3 is CASSLVGTGAAYEQYF. The CDR3 DNA is TGTGCCAGCAGCTTAGTTGGGACAGGGGCCGCCTACGAGCAGTACTTC.